The rows below give T cell receptor beta chains drawn from one sample of a study of identical twins. A single record per CDR3 protein comes from TCRdb applying MiXCR to the 5' RACE reads. Here the sample spans under 250,000 distinct CDR3 sequences, around 8% being singletons. These same data were also listed under a study on yellow fever vaccine responses in identical twins.

The sequenced sample was memory (CD45RO+) T cells sorted from blood. The receptors originated from a woman younger than 35 in good health. Both conserved end residues are part of each CDR3. D genes are given only for firm matches. Clone size appears in some rows only: once, few, many, or a class for an expanded clone.

cdr3_length	v_call	j_call	d_call	clone_size	cdr3_nt	cdr3_aa
14	TRBV20-1	TRBJ2-2	TRBD2	few	TGCAGTGCTAGAGAAGGCGGGAGTTCCGGGGAGCTGTTTTTT	CSAREGGSSGELFF
13	TRBV7-9	TRBJ1-2	TRBD1	few	TGTGCCAGCAGCTTAGCAGGGGGCAATGGCTACACCTTC	CASSLAGGNGYTF
17	TRBV5-5	TRBJ2-5	.	.	TGTGCCAGCAGCTTGGGATTGGGGGCGACCCGCCAAGAGACCCAGTACTTC	CASSLGLGATRQETQYF
14	TRBV24-1	TRBJ2-2	.	few	TGTGCCACCAGTGGCGGTAGCCGGACCGGGGAGCTGTTTTTT	CATSGGSRTGELFF
12	TRBV3-1	TRBJ2-7	.	many	TGTGCCAGCAGCCAAGTGGGATACGAGCAGTACTTC	CASSQVGYEQYF
16	TRBV5-5	TRBJ2-7	.	once	TGTGCCAGCAGCTGGTCGGGGCAGGCGAGGGTCTACGAGCAGTACTTC	CASSWSGQARVYEQYF
14	TRBV25-1	TRBJ1-1	.	medium-sized	TGTGCCAGCAGTGAGGCAGGGAAGGGCTCTGAAGCTTTCTTT	CASSEAGKGSEAFF
16	TRBV7-9	TRBJ2-1	TRBD1	.	TGTGCCAGCAGCTCGACCGGACAGGGGAGGTACAATGAGCAGTTCTTC	CASSSTGQGRYNEQFF
12	TRBV29-1	TRBJ1-2	TRBD1	many	TGCAGCACCCCCGGGACAGGCTATGGCTACACCTTC	CSTPGTGYGYTF
14	TRBV18	TRBJ2-2	.	.	TGTGCCAGCTCAAACATCGCGAACACCGGGGAGCTGTTTTTT	CASSNIANTGELFF
15	TRBV28	TRBJ2-2	.	many	TGTGCCAGCATCCTCAAGGGGGTTGACACCGGGGAGCTGTTTTTT	CASILKGVDTGELFF
12	TRBV20-1	TRBJ2-1	TRBD2	many	TGCAGTGCTAGGAGCCAGCGGGAGGCCCCGTTCTTC	CSARSQREAPFF
16	TRBV12-3/TRBV12-4	TRBJ2-3	TRBD1	.	TGTGCCAGCAGTTTACCCCCGGGACAGGGCACAGATACGCAGTATTTT	CASSLPPGQGTDTQYF
15	TRBV10-3	TRBJ2-6	.	.	TGTGCCATCAGTGACTCGGATTTATGGGCCAACGTCCTGACTTTC	CAISDSDLWANVLTF
14	TRBV29-1	TRBJ1-2	.	many	TGCAGCGTTGAGGCAGGGGTCACCTCCTATGGCTACACCTTC	CSVEAGVTSYGYTF
14	TRBV18	TRBJ2-7	.	many	TGTGCCAGCTCTACCGGGACCTTATCCTACGAGCAGTACTTC	CASSTGTLSYEQYF
13	TRBV27	TRBJ2-7	.	.	TGTGCCAGCAGTAAAGGGACCCCCTACGAGCAGTACTTC	CASSKGTPYEQYF
15	TRBV6-1	TRBJ2-3	TRBD2	few	TGTGCCAGCAGTGCGGTAGAAGCGGGGGCCGATACGCAGTATTTT	CASSAVEAGADTQYF
15	TRBV27	TRBJ1-6	TRBD1	.	TGTGCCAGCAGTTCGGGGACAGCTTATAATTCACCCCTCCACTTT	CASSSGTAYNSPLHF
13	TRBV7-2	TRBJ2-7	.	.	TGTGCCAGCAGCTTGATGGGGCTTCACGAGCAGTACTTC	CASSLMGLHEQYF
10	TRBV5-1	TRBJ2-7	.	many	TGCGCCAGCAGCTACGACTCGCAGTACTTC	CASSYDSQYF
14	TRBV28	TRBJ2-7	TRBD2	many	TGTGCCAGCAGTTTAGCGGGAGGGCAGGCCGAGCAGTACTTC	CASSLAGGQAEQYF
16	TRBV18	TRBJ2-5	TRBD2	.	TGTGCCAGCCAACGAGTCTTGACTAGCGGCCAAGAGACCCAGTACTTC	CASQRVLTSGQETQYF
16	TRBV14	TRBJ2-2	.	many	TGTGCCAGCAGCCAAGAAGGGCTCAGGGACACCGGGGAGCTGTTTTTT	CASSQEGLRDTGELFF
16	TRBV9	TRBJ1-1	.	.	TGTGCCAGCAGCGTCCTCGGGGCAGGGGTGAACACTGAAGCTTTCTTT	CASSVLGAGVNTEAFF
16	TRBV3-1	TRBJ2-2	.	.	TGTGCCAGCAGCCAAGCCCAAAAAATGGACACCGGGGAGCTGTTTTTT	CASSQAQKMDTGELFF